Described below is a single TCR beta chain sequence and its context. Its antigen remains unidentified. The source of the sample is a study of cytomegalovirus exposure and HLA in healthy donors. Study overall: Earlier, 150 million to 200 million T cells were analyzed, and about 120 million unique TCR beta sequences were found among them. General study results and limits: In a later analysis, 17,000 or so TCR beta sequences were associated with HLA alleles at 0.05 false discovery rate. TCR beta V- and J-gene trimming, according to a later analysis, was linked to a missense DCLRE1C variant. When analyzed later, the rates of TCR association showed variation by HLA locus, with DRB1 the most and HLA-C the fewest.

CDR1 LNHDA and CDR2 SQIVND come from the germline V gene (reference sequence). J lost 6 bases, V lost 8 bases, and 8 bases had no gene match. The CDR3 sequence is 13 residues long. PCR amplification relied on 60 Vbeta primers (plus 13 Jbeta primers). Produced via immunoSEQ multiplex PCR; TCRdb's table is partial and in-frame only. The sample records 75,000 to 100,000 clones, about four fifths being singletons. This TCR was sampled from a woman in her 70s in good health and CMV-seropositive. The V gene is TRBV19, the J gene TRBJ1-2; 8 bases align to TRBD1. Material for sequencing was PBMCs. The DNA for the CDR3 is TGTGCCAGTGGCCTTGGACAGGGTGATGGCTACACCTTC. Encoded protein: CASGLGQGDGYTF.